The 14 T cell receptor beta chains below come from one sample, sequenced in a study of control samples from healthy donors and cancer patients. Assay used: immunoSEQ multiplex PCR; TCRdb lists only in-frame clones, some missing. The profile covers around 110,000 clones, with 93% appearing a single time and roughly 2.6% taken by the ten largest. The sample was blood. The receptors were gathered from a man aged 25-45 years in good health.

This chain uses TRBV5-8 with TRBJ1-1; D remains ambiguous. This CDR3 is 13 amino acids long. The V and J ends lost 0 bases and 4 bases respectively, with 7 bases between them. Germline V gene lookup returns CDR1 SGHTS and CDR2 YDEGEE. DNA for the CDR3: TGTGCCAGCAGCTTGGCCCTGGGCACTGAAGCTTTCTTT. Amino acids: CASSLALGTEAFF.

The chain links TRBV5-1 to TRBJ1-6; tentative D call: TRBD1 (6 bases). CDR3 length: 15 amino acids. Trimming left V 0 bases short and J 4 bases short, with 8 bases between. The germline CDR1 and CDR2 sequences are SGHRS and YFSETQ. Here the CDR3 reads CASSLGDTYNSPLHF. The DNA of the CDR3 is TGCGCCAGCAGCTTGGGGGACACTTATAATTCACCCCTCCACTTT.

The chain recombines TRBV7-9 with TRBJ2-7, with unresolved D. The V end lost 1 base, the J end lost 5 bases, and 6 bases lay between the germline ends. The CDR3 covers 12 residues. Germline V gives CDR1 SEHNR, CDR2 FQNEAQ (reference sequence). The CDR3 sequence: CASSLDSNEQYF. DNA for the CDR3: TGTGCCAGCAGCTTAGATAGTAACGAGCAGTACTTC.

The chain joins TRBV2 to TRBJ2-3, with 7 bases lining up with TRBD1. Germline-derived CDR1 and CDR2 are SNHLY and FYNNEI. V lost 3 bases to trimming and J lost 2 bases; unmatched junction nucleotides: 2. This CDR3 has 14 residues. The CDR3 nucleotides read TGTGCCAGCAGTGACGACAGGGTCACAGATACGCAGTATTTT. It is translated as CASSDDRVTDTQYF.

The chain is built from TRBV10-3 and TRBJ2-4; 9 bases map to TRBD1. Germline trimming cut 0 bases from V and 6 bases from J; bases unmatched to any gene: 0. The CDR3 is made up of 14 amino acids. CDR1 is ENHRY, CDR2 SYGVKD, per germline. CDR3 bases: TGTGCCATCAGTGAGTCGACAGGGGGAAACATTCAGTACTTC. This encodes CAISESTGGNIQYF.

The chain has TRBV10-3 and TRBJ1-4, with 7 nucleotides matching TRBD1. Germline trimming cut 7 bases from V and 6 bases from J; bases unmatched to any gene: 23. This CDR3 contains 19 residues. Per germline, CDR1 ENHRY and CDR2 SYGVKD. The CDR3 DNA reads as TGTGCCATCATCTCAAATCCCCCGATTAGAGGGGGCTATTATGAAAAACTGTTTTTT. This encodes CAIISNPPIRGGYYEKLFF.

The chain links TRBV25-1 to TRBJ1-1; D gene ambiguous. Trimming removed 2 bases at V and 10 bases at J, with 11 bases between. The CDR3 extends over 12 amino acids. Germline lookup yields CDR1 MGHDK and CDR2 SYGVNS. Here the CDR3 DNA reads TGTGCCAGCAGTGAACGAAGTACGAGAGCTTTCTTT. Translating gives CASSERSTRAFF.

For this clone: Different DNA sequences within this sample yield the same CDR3. V is TRBV19 and J is TRBJ1-6; 8 bases agree with TRBD1. Germline CDR1 is LNHDA and CDR2 is SQIVND (reference sequence). The CDR3 covers 13 residues. CDR3 loop: CAIPGGSNSPLHF. CDR3 sequence (DNA): TGTGCTATTCCAGGGGGCTCTAATTCACCCCTCCACTTT.

The gene calls are TRBV5-6 and TRBJ1-6; D remains unclear. The CDR3 runs 12 residues. Germline CDR1 and CDR2: SGHDT and YYEEEE. V lost 3 bases to trimming and J lost 7 bases, with 5 bases between them. In DNA form, the CDR3 reads TGTGCCAGCAGCTCTTTAAATTCACCCCTCCACTTT. It yields the protein CASSSLNSPLHF.

In this sample, this clone turned up a few times. The DNA of the CDR3 is TGTGCCAGCTCACCAGGAGGCCCTGGTGGCTACACCTTC. Its protein product is CASSPGGPGGYTF. This chain links TRBV18 with TRBJ1-2; D remains unclear. This CDR3 spans 13 amino acids. Per germline, CDR1 KGHSH and CDR2 LQKENI. Between the trimmed V and J ends, which lost 2 bases and 7 bases, there was a span of 11 bases.

V is TRBV12-3 or TRBV12-4 and J is TRBJ1-2; D is unresolved. V lost 7 bases, J lost 4 bases, and 13 bases lay in between. The CDR3 runs to 13 residues. CDR3 nucleotides: TGTGCCAGCATCTCGGCTGTAGCCTATGGCTACACCTTC. It encodes CASISAVAYGYTF.

The chain joins TRBV19 to TRBJ2-1; the match to TRBD1 covers 9 bases. Germline assignment: CDR1 LNHDA and CDR2 SQIVND (reference sequence). With V trimmed by 0 bases and J by 7 bases, 7 bases remained unmatched. The CDR3 extends over 16 amino acids. Here the CDR3 reads CASSIEKRDRVNEQFF. For the CDR3, the DNA is TGTGCCAGTAGTATAGAAAAACGGGACAGGGTAAATGAGCAGTTCTTC.

The rearrangement joins TRBV5-1 to TRBJ2-5, with D unclear. Trimming cost V 0 bases and J 2 bases, with 5 bases left between them. This CDR3 spans 13 amino acids. Germline V gene lookup returns CDR1 SGHRS and CDR2 YFSETQ. CDR3 in amino acids: CASSLGVQETQYF. In nucleotides, the CDR3 is TGCGCCAGCAGCTTGGGCGTACAAGAGACCCAGTACTTC.

The chain joins TRBV4-1 to TRBJ2-2, with D maybe TRBD1 (6 bases). The CDR3 sequence is 18 residues long. Trimming pared 0 bases from V and 5 bases from J, leaving 19 bases between. The germline CDR1 and CDR2 sequences are MGHRA and YSYEKL. CDR3 DNA sequence: TGCGCCAGCAGCCAAGAAGGTCCAGGGGACCTCATTACCGGGGAGCTGTTTTTT. Its translation is CASSQEGPGDLITGELFF.